The 11 T cell receptor beta chains reported below all come from one sample, sequenced in a study of CD8 T cells in ankylosing spondylitis. TCRdb ran MiXCR on the 5' RACE reads and lists one entry per CDR3 protein. The sample lists about 130,000 distinct CDR3 sequences; approximately 10% were seen once. Sequenced: blood, either unsorted or a sorted T cell fraction (not recorded which). These receptors all stem from a male donor with ankylosing spondylitis or in good health (not recorded which).

This clonotype was detected many times. The chain uses TRBV6-5 and TRBJ2-7, with unresolved D. This CDR3 is built from 13 residues. CDR1 MNHEY and CDR2 SVGAGI come from the germline V gene. Trimming removed 0 bases at V and 12 bases at J, with 15 bases between. The CDR3 region has the DNA TGTGCCAGCAGTTACTCGGCCCAGACCGAAACGTACTTC. Translating gives CASSYSAQTETYF.

This clonotype was observed at least ten times. The chain is built from TRBV7-2 and TRBJ2-7; TRBD1 aligns across 8 bases. The CDR3 covers 17 residues. Trimming cost V 4 bases and J 0 bases; bases outside gene matches: 11. Germline values: CDR1 SGHTA, CDR2 FQGNSA. The CDR3 sequence: CASSSYPGQGTSYEQYF. In nucleotides, the CDR3 is TGTGCCAGCAGCTCCTACCCCGGACAGGGCACCTCCTACGAGCAGTACTTC.

This clonotype showed up many times. The rearrangement links TRBV5-8 to TRBJ2-3; no clear D. Trimming removed 0 bases from V and 2 bases from J, with 10 bases in between. The CDR3 runs to 15 residues. The V gene's germline CDR1 is SGHTS and CDR2 YDEGEE. CDR3 sequence (DNA): TGTGCCAGCAGCTTGGGCCGAAGGCTCACAGATACGCAGTATTTT. This gives the protein CASSLGRRLTDTQYF.

This clonotype was picked up many times. V gene TRBV29-1 combines with J gene TRBJ2-5; no definite D call. V shed 2 bases and J shed 5 bases, with 6 bases lying between them. The CDR3 runs to 11 residues. Germline V CDR1 and CDR2: SQVTM, ANQGSEA. CDR3 loop: CSVEIFETQYF. CDR3 bases: TGCAGCGTTGAAATTTTCGAGACCCAGTACTTC. The variable domain in full, completed from reference TRBV29-1 and TRBJ2-5, reads SAVISQKPSRDICQRGTSLTIQCQVDSQVTMMFWYRQQPGQSLTLIATANQGSEATYESGFVIDKFPISRPNLTFSTLTVSNMSPEDSSIYLCSVEIFETQYFGPGTRLLVL.

This clonotype was recorded many times. The V and J genes are TRBV4-1 and TRBJ2-7; 12 nucleotides align to TRBD2. Trimming took 2 bases from V and 6 from J; bases not matched to a gene: 5. Germline V gene lookup returns CDR1 MGHRA and CDR2 YSYEKL. This CDR3 is built from 15 residues. The chain's CDR3 is CASSQLTSGSREQYF. The DNA for the CDR3 is TGCGCCAGCAGCCAACTGACTAGCGGGAGTCGCGAGCAGTACTTC.

This clonotype was observed many times. J is TRBJ2-3 and V is TRBV5-1; D unresolved. The germline V gene encodes CDR1 SGHRS and CDR2 YFSETQ. V gave up 4 bases and J gave up 6 bases, with 12 bases separating them. This CDR3 has 13 amino acids. The CDR3, as DNA: TGCGCCAGCAGCCTTGCCACCCCGGATACGCAGTATTTT. Encoded protein: CASSLATPDTQYF.

This clonotype was seen ten or more times. This sequence joins TRBV4-2 and TRBJ1-6, with D possibly TRBD1 on 5 matching bases. Germline V lookup: CDR1 LGHNA, CDR2 YNFKEQ. The CDR3 covers 13 residues. Trimming left V 4 bases short and J 7 bases short, with 8 bases between. CDR3 loop: CASSLNRNSPLHF. CDR3 DNA sequence: TGTGCCAGCAGCCTCAACAGGAATTCACCCCTCCACTTT.

This clonotype showed up just a few times. The V and J genes are TRBV14 and TRBJ1-1, with D maybe TRBD1 (6 bases). Germline CDR1 SGHDN, CDR2 FVKESK. This CDR3 region has 19 residues. V was pared by 0 bases and J by 3 bases, with 23 bases between. The CDR3 loop reads CASSQDRVGAGLEDTEAFF. In nucleotides, the CDR3 is TGTGCCAGCAGCCAAGATCGGGTGGGGGCAGGATTGGAGGACACTGAAGCTTTCTTT.

This clonotype was found many times. The chain combines TRBV20-1 with TRBJ2-5; 11 nucleotides agree with TRBD2. This CDR3 region has 13 residues. Unmatched junction bases numbered 4, after V lost 6 bases and J lost 4 bases. Per germline, CDR1 DFQATT and CDR2 SNEGSKA (reference sequence). Written as DNA, the CDR3 is TGCAGTGCAAATAGCGGGAGGGTAGAGACCCAGTACTTC. It specifies CSANSGRVETQYF.

At least ten counts were recorded for this clonotype. The genes are TRBV5-1 and TRBJ2-3; D call uncertain. CDR1 and CDR2 from the germline V gene are SGHRS and YFSETQ. The ends were cut back, 0 bases at V and 0 bases at J, with 8 bases in the middle. This CDR3 has 15 residues. Here the CDR3 reads CASSLDVTSTDTQYF. The CDR3 DNA follows: TGCGCCAGCAGCTTGGACGTTACTAGCACAGATACGCAGTATTTT.

The chain carries TRBV5-1 and TRBJ2-7; a possible D gene is TRBD1 (6 bases). V lost 0 bases to trimming and J lost 7 bases, with 14 bases between them. CDR1 and CDR2 from the germline V gene are SGHRS and YFSETQ. This CDR3 has 14 amino acids. The chain's CDR3 is CASSLDLDRREQYF. The CDR3 region has the DNA TGCGCCAGCAGCTTGGATCTGGACAGAAGGGAGCAGTACTTC.